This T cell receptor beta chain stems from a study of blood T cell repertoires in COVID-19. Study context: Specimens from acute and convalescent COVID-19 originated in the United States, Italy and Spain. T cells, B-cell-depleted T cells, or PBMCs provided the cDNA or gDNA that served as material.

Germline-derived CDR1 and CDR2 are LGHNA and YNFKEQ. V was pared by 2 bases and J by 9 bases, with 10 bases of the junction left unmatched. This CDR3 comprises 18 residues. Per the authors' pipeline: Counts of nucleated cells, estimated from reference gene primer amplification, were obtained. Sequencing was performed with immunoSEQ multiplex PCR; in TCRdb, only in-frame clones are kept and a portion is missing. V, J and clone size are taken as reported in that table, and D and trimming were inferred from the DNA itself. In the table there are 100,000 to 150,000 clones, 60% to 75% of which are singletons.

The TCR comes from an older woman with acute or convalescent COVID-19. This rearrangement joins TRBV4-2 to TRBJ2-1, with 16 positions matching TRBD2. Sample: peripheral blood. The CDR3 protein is CASSQSSRGTSGRVEQFF. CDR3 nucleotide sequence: TGTGCCAGCAGCCAATCCTCCCGCGGGACTAGCGGGAGGGTTGAGCAGTTCTTC.